This TCR beta chain was sequenced for a study of OX40 agonist ivuxolimab in advanced cancers. Study context: Participants, roughly 80% male, averaged roughly 60 years of age, ranging from about 23 to 90.

Autoimmune disease history or systemic immunosuppression barred patients. TCRdb's copy holds only in-frame clones and misses some; the assay was immunoSEQ multiplex PCR. The sample contains approximately 89,000 clones, around 86% of which appear only once. The germline V and J ends were trimmed by 3 bases and 0 bases, with 11 bases remaining between them. The germline V gene has CDR1 SGHVS and CDR2 FNYEAQ. The CDR3 length is 15 residues. V is TRBV7-6 and J is TRBJ1-1; a possible D gene is TRBD1 (5 bases). Sequencing was performed on CD4+ or CD8+ T cells sorted from blood, taken in a trial of the OX40 agonist ivuxolimab. This clonotype originated in an adult with an advanced solid tumor such as melanoma, head and neck, liver or kidney cancer. Here the CDR3 DNA reads TGTGCCAGCAGCTTCCGGACAAACATGAACACTGAAGCTTTCTTT. It encodes CASSFRTNMNTEAFF.